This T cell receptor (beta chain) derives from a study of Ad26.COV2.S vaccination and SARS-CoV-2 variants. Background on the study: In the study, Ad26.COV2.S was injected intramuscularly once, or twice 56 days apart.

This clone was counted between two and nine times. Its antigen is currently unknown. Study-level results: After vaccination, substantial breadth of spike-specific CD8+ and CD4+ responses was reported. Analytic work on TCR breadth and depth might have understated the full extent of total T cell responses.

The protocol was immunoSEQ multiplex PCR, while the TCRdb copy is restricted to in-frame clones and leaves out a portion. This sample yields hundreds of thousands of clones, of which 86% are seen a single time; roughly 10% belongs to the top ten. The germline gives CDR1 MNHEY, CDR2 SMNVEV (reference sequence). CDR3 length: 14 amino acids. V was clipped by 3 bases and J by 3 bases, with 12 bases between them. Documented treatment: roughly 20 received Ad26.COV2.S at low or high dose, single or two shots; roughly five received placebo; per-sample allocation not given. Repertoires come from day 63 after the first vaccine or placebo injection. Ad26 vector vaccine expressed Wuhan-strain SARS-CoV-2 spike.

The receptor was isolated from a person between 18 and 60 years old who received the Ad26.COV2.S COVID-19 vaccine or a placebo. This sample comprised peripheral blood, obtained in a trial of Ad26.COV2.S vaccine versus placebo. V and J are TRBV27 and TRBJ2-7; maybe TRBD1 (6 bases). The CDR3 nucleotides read TGTGCCAGCAGTTTTAACTCAGGGGACTACGAGCAGTACTTC. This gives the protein CASSFNSGDYEQYF.